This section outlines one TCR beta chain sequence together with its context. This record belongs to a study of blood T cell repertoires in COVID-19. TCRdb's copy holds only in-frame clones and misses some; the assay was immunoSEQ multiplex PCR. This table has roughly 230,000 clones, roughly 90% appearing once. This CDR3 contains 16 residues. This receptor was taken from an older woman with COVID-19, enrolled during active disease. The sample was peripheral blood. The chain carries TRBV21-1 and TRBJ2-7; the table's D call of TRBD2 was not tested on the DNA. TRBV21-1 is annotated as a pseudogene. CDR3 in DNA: TGTGCCAGCAGCCCGCCGGGACTAGAATACTCCTACGAGCAGTACTTC. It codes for CASSPPGLEYSYEQYF.